This TCR beta chain was found in a study of shared clonotypes between healthy human individuals. General study points: In contrast to clonotypes shared by all four donors, non-shared clonotypes had lower generation probabilities. Depth was large, yet rarefaction showed that sorted-subset sequencing was incomplete.

Libraries were prepared by immunoSEQ multiplex PCR; TCRdb keeps only in-frame clonotypes and omits some of them. The sample comprises millions of clones, around nine tenths of which are singletons, and roughly 0.13% rests with the top ten. The CDR3 sequence is 13 residues long. On this clone: Antigen specificity is unknown.

The sequence derives from a man between 18 and 35 years old in good health. The sequenced material came from naive CD4+ T cells sorted from blood. Subset in this sample: CD45RA+ positively selected. The chain combines TRBV21-1 with TRBJ1-2; the table assigns TRBD1, which was not confirmed against the DNA. TRBV21-1 is a pseudogene locus. CDR3 sequence: CASSGDRGNGYTF. The CDR3 DNA reads as TGTGCCAGCAGCGGGGACAGGGGGAATGGCTACACCTTC.